This TCR beta chain came from a study of PD-L1 blockade in urothelial cancer. CDR3 length equals 13 residues. V lost 11 bases to trimming and J lost 2 bases, with 13 bases between them. CDR1 ENHRY and CDR2 SYGVKD come from the germline V gene. TCR analog templates of synthetic origin were spiked into each PCR. Method: immunoSEQ multiplex PCR; TCRdb's copy keeps in-frame clones and lacks some. The sample holds some 43,000 clones, 80% seen once. Time point here: pretreatment peripheral blood. Patients' urothelial carcinoma was locally advanced or metastatic. The receptor comes from a man aged 60 to 75 with urothelial cancer. Sample: PBMCs, taken around atezolizumab (anti-PD-L1) treatment. The V gene is TRBV10-3, the J gene TRBJ1-5; the D is unclear. CDR3: CASTPAGNQPQHF. CDR3 coding DNA: TGTGCCTCCACTCCCGCGGGCAATCAGCCCCAGCATTTT.